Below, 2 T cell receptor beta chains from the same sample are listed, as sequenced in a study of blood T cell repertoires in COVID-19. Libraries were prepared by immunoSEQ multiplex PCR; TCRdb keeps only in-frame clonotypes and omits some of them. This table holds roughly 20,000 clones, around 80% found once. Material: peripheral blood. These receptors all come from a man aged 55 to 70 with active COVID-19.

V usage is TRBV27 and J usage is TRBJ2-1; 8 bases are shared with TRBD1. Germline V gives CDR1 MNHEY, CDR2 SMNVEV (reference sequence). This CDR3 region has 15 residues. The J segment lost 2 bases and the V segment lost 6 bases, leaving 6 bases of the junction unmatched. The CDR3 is CASSPGQGPYNEQFF. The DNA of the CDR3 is TGTGCCAGCAGCCCTGGACAGGGTCCCTACAATGAGCAGTTCTTC.

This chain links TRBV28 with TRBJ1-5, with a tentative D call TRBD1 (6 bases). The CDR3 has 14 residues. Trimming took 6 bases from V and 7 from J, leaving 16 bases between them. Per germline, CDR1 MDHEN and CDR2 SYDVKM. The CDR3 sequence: CASSLQGPRQPQHF. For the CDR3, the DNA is TGTGCCAGCAGCCTACAGGGCCCCCGACAGCCCCAGCATTTT.